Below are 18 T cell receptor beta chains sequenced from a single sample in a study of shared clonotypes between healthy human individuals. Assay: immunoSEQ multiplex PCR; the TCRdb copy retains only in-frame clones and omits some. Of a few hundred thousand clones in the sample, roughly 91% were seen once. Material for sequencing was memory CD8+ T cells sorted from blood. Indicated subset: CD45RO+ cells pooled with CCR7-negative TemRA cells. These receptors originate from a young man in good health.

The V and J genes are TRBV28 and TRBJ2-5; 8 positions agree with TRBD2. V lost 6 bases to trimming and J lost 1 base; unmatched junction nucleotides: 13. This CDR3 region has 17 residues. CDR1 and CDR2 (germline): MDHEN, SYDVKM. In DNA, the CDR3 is TGTGCCAGCAGCTTAGGTCCAAGCGGGGGATTCCAAGAGACCCAGTACTTC. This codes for CASSLGPSGGFQETQYF.

CDR3 DNA: TGTGCCAGCAGTTACTCGACTAGCGGCGCCTACGAGCAGTACTTC. It yields the protein CASSYSTSGAYEQYF. This chain links TRBV6-5 with TRBJ2-7, with 9 bases matching TRBD2. Germline loops: CDR1 MNHEY, CDR2 SVGAGI. The V segment lost 0 bases and the J segment 2 bases; nucleotides outside the gene matches: 2. This CDR3 comprises 15 residues.

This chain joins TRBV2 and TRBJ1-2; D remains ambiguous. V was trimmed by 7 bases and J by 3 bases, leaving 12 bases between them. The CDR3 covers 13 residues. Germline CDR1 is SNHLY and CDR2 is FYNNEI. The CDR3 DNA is TGTGCCAGCAAAAGGGTTGTCGACTATGGCTACACCTTC. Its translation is CASKRVVDYGYTF.

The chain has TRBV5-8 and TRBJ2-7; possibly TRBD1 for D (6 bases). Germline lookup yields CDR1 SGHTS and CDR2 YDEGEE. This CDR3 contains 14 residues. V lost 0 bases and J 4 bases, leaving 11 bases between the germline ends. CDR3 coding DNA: TGTGCCAGCAGCTTGGTCGGGACAAGTTACGAGCAGTACTTC. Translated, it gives CASSLVGTSYEQYF.

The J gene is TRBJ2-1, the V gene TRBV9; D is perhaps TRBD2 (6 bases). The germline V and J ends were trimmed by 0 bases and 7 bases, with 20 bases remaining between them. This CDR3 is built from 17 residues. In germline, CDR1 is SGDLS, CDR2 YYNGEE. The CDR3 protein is CASSVAGGLPQGNEQFF. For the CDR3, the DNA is TGTGCCAGCAGCGTAGCTGGGGGACTGCCCCAAGGGAATGAGCAGTTCTTC. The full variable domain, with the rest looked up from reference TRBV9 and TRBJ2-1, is DSGVTQTPKHLITATGQRVTLRCSPRSGDLSVYWYQQSLDQGLQFLIQYYNGEERAKGNILERFSAQQFPDLHSELNLSSLELGDSALYFCASSVAGGLPQGNEQFFGPGTRLTVL.

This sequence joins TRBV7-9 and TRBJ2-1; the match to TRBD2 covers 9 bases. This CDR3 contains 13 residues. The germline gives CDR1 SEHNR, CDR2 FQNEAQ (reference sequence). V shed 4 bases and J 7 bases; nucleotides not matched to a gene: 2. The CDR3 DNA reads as TGTGCCAGCAGCTCGACTAGCGGAAATGAGCAGTTCTTC. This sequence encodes CASSSTSGNEQFF.

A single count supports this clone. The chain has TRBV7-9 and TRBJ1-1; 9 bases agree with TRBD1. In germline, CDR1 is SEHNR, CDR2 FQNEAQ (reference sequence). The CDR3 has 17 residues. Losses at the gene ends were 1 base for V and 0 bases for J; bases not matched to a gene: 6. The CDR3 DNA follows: TGTGCCAGCAGCTTAGAAGGGACAGGGCCGATGAACACTGAAGCTTTCTTT. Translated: CASSLEGTGPMNTEAFF.

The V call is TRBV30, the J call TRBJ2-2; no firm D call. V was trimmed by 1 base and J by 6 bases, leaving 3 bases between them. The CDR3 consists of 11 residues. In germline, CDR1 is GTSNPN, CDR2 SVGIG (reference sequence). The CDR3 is CAWSDPGELFF. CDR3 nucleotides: TGTGCCTGGAGTGATCCCGGGGAGCTGTTTTTT.

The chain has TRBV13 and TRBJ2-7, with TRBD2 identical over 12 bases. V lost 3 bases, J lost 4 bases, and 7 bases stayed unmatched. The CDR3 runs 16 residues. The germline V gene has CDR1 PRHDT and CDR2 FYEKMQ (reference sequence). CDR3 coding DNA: TGTGCCAGCAGCTTCCCCGGGACTAGCGGGCTGTACGAGCAGTACTTC. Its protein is CASSFPGTSGLYEQYF.

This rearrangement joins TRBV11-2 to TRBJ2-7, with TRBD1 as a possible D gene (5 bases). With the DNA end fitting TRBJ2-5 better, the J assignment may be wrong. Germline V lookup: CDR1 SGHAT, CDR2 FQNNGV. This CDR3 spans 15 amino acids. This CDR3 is CASSPPWGFSETQYF. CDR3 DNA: TGTGCCAGCAGCCCCCCTTGGGGCTTCTCAGAGACCCAGTACTTC.

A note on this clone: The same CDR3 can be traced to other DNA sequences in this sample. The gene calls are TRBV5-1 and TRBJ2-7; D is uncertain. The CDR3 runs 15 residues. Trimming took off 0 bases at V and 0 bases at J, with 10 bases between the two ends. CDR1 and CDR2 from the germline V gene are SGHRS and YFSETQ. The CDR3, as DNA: TGCGCCAGCAGCTTGGCTGGGCTGAGCTCCTACGAGCAGTACTTC. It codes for CASSLAGLSSYEQYF.

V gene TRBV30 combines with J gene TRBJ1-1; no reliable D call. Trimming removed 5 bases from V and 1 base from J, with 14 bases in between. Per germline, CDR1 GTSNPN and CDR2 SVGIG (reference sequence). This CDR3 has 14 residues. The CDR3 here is CAWYHIPGNTEAFF. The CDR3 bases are TGTGCCTGGTACCACATCCCGGGGAACACTGAAGCTTTCTTT.

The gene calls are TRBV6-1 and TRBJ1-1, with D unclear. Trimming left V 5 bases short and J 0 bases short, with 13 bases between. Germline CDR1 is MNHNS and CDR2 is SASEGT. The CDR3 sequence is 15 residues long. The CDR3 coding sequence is TGTGCCAGCAGTCCCCGCCTGGGAATGAACACTGAAGCTTTCTTT. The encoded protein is CASSPRLGMNTEAFF.

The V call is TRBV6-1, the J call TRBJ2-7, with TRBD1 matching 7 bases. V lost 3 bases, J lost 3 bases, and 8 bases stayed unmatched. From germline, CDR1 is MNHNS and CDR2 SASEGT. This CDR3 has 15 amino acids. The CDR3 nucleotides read TGTGCCAGCAGTGAGGCCGGGACAGCGCACTACGAGCAGTACTTC. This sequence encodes CASSEAGTAHYEQYF.

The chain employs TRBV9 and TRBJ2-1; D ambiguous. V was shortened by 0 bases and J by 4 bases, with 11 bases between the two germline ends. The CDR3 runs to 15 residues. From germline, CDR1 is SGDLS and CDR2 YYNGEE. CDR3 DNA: TGTGCCAGCAGCGTAGAGAGAGACCCGTACAATGAGCAGTTCTTC. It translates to CASSVERDPYNEQFF. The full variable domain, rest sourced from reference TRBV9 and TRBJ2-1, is DSGVTQTPKHLITATGQRVTLRCSPRSGDLSVYWYQQSLDQGLQFLIQYYNGEERAKGNILERFSAQQFPDLHSELNLSSLELGDSALYFCASSVERDPYNEQFFGPGTRLTVL.

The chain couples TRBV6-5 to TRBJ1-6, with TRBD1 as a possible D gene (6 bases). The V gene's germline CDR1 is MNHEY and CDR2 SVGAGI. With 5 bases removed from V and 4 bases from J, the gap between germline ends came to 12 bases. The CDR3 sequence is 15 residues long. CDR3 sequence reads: CASSRGTPYNSPLHF. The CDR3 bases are TGTGCCAGCAGTCGCGGGACACCTTATAATTCACCCCTCCACTTT.

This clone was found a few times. CDR3 amino acids: CAWRGTPHYEQYF. CDR3 coding DNA: TGTGCCTGGAGGGGGACCCCCCACTACGAGCAGTACTTC. The chain uses TRBV30 and TRBJ2-7, with D perhaps assigned TRBD1 or TRBD2 (5 bases each). The CDR3 covers 13 residues. Germline CDR1 and CDR2: GTSNPN and SVGIG (reference sequence). Trimming removed 3 bases at V and 3 bases at J, with 12 bases between.

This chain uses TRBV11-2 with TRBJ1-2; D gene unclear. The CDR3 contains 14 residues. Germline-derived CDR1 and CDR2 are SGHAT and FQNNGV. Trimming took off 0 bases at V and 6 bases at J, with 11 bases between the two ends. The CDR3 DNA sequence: TGTGCCAGCAGCTTAGATCTTGGAAACCATGGCTACACCTTC. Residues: CASSLDLGNHGYTF.